The sequence of this TCR beta chain was determined in a study of human T cells and chemical hapten exposure. Background on the study: 2% DPC applied to an approximately 2 cm by approximately 2 cm arm area sensitized donors. Patients received weekly diphenylcyclopropenone doses to the scalp throughout the approximately 26-week study.

V was pared by 7 bases and J by 7 bases, with 17 bases between. The V gene's germline CDR1 is SQVTM and CDR2 ANQGSEA. This CDR3 comprises 13 residues. Individual cDNA molecules in this library carried unique molecular identifiers. TCRdb re-analysed the RACE reads in MiXCR, keeping a single row per CDR3 protein. This sample has tens of thousands of distinct CDR3 sequences, with around 15% found just once. Time point given: pre-sensitization, week 0. The treatment is: therapeutic diphenylcyclopropenone sensitization with weekly scalp DPC. Blood draws came first, before each patch test. This clonotype originated in a woman between 50 and 59 years old with alopecia areata. Some clones in this sample may be carry-over from other donors' samples. This chain joins TRBV29-1 and TRBJ1-5; D remains unclear. The material sequenced was whole blood, taken in connection with sensitization to the hapten diphenylcyclopropenone (DPC). Here the CDR3 reads CSARTDTGQPQHF. Here the CDR3 DNA reads TGCAGCGCCAGGACGGATACGGGGCAGCCCCAGCATTTT.